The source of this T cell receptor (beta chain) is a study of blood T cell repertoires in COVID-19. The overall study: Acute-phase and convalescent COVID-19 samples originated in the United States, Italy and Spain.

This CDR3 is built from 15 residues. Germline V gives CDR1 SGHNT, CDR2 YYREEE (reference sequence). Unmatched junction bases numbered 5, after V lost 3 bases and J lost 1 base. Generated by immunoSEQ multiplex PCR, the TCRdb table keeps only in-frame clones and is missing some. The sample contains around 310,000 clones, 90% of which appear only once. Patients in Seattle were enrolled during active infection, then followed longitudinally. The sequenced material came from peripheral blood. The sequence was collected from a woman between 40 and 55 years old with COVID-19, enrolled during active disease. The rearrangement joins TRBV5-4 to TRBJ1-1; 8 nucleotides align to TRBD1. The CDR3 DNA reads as TGTGCCAGCAGCTCGGCCGGACAGGGGAACACTGAAGCTTTCTTT. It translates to CASSSAGQGNTEAFF.